The 14 T cell receptor beta chains below were found in one sample sequenced in a study of PD-1 blockade in classical Hodgkin lymphoma. The time point was: cycle 4 day 1 (C4D1), after five to seven weeks of nivolumab. No patient escaped relapse after autologous stem cell transplantation, and brentuximab vedotin exposure varied. TCRdb's copy holds only in-frame clones and misses some; the assay was immunoSEQ multiplex PCR. The data show more than 40,000 clones, with approximately 80% seen just once and around 20% held by the top ten. The sequencing used peripheral blood mononuclear cells (PBMCs), collected before the fourth cycle of nivolumab. Receptors originate from a human donor with classical Hodgkin lymphoma.

The V gene is TRBV29-1, the J gene TRBJ2-7; no clear D. This CDR3 region has 12 residues. Germline V lookup: CDR1 SQVTM, CDR2 ANQGSEA. Between the trimmed V and J ends, which lost 6 bases and 3 bases, there was a span of 12 bases. The CDR3 loop is CSVLGVGYEQYF. The CDR3 DNA sequence: TGCAGCGTCCTTGGGGTGGGCTACGAGCAGTACTTC.

The chain joins TRBV6-6 to TRBJ1-4; maybe TRBD1 (5 bases). The CDR3 loop spans 14 amino acids. Trimming pared 7 bases from V and 4 bases from J, leaving 13 bases between. Per the germline V gene, CDR1 is MNHNY and CDR2 is SVGAGI (reference sequence). For the CDR3, the DNA is TGTGCCAGCACCCGGTGGGGGGGTAATGAAAAACTGTTTTTT. Protein: CASTRWGGNEKLFF.

Comments on this clone: Other nucleotide sequences in the sample specify the same CDR3. V and J are TRBV6-6 and TRBJ1-6; tentative D call: TRBD1 (6 bases). V lost 3 bases to trimming and J lost 10 bases, with 16 bases between them. CDR1 MNHNY and CDR2 SVGAGI come from the germline V gene (reference sequence). This CDR3 has 15 residues. The DNA for the CDR3 is TGTGCCAGCAGTTATTCGCACAGGGAGCACTCACCCCTCCACTTT. This codes for CASSYSHREHSPLHF.

V and J are TRBV7-3 and TRBJ2-3; 8 nucleotides agree with TRBD2. The germline V gene has CDR1 SGHTA and CDR2 FQGTGA. V lost 5 bases and J lost 1; bases outside the gene matches: 2. The CDR3 has 14 amino acids. CDR3 amino acids: CASSKAGGTDTQYF. CDR3 sequence (DNA): TGTGCCAGCAGCAAAGCGGGGGGCACAGATACGCAGTATTTT. Complete variable domain (other parts from reference TRBV7-3 and TRBJ2-3): GAGVSQTPSNKVTEKGKYVELRCDPISGHTALYWYRQSLGQGPEFLIYFQGTGAADDSGLPNDRFFAVRPEGSVSTLKIQRTERGDSAVYLCASSKAGGTDTQYFGPGTRLTVL.

The rearrangement uses TRBV12-1 and TRBJ2-3; no DNA check was done on the table's D call, TRBD2. TRBV12-1 is a recognized pseudogene. CDR3 length: 20 amino acids. The CDR3 DNA follows: TGTGCCAGCAGTTGCTGCCGGGAGGCGTCCCATTCATCTGGCACAGATACGCAGTATTTT. It yields the protein CASSCCREASHSSGTDTQYF.

The chain links TRBV19 to TRBJ2-1; D may be TRBD2 (6 bases). This CDR3 has 15 residues. With 7 bases removed from V and 10 bases from J, the gap between germline ends came to 23 bases. Germline assignment: CDR1 LNHDA and CDR2 SQIVND (reference sequence). CDR3 sequence: CASKGPAGALGEQFF. The DNA of the CDR3 is TGTGCCAGTAAGGGTCCAGCGGGTGCCCTCGGGGAGCAGTTCTTC. The full variable domain, its missing parts supplied by reference TRBV19 and TRBJ2-1, is DGGITQSPKYLFRKEGQNVTLSCEQNLNHDAMYWYRQDPGQGLRLIYYSQIVNDFQKGDIAEGYSVSREKKESFPLTVTSAQKNPTAFYLCASKGPAGALGEQFFGPGTRLTVL.

This clone was detected only once. The genes are TRBV28 and TRBJ2-7, with D possibly matching TRBD2 (5 bases). The ends were cut back, 2 bases at V and 6 bases at J, with 5 bases in the middle. From germline, CDR1 is MDHEN and CDR2 SYDVKM. This CDR3 region has 11 residues. The CDR3: CASSLSGEQYF. DNA of the CDR3: TGTGCCAGCAGTTTAAGCGGCGAGCAGTACTTC.

The chain combines TRBV10-3 with TRBJ1-2; perhaps TRBD1 as D (5 bases). The CDR3 length is 13 residues. V lost 5 bases to trimming and J lost 7 bases, with 14 bases between them. Germline CDR1 reads ENHRY; CDR2 reads SYGVKD. The chain's CDR3 is CAISIRDVSGYTF. CDR3 bases: TGTGCCATCAGTATCCGGGACGTCAGTGGCTACACCTTC.

In the case of this clone: The junction shows a germline mismatch at one end, possibly a read error. This chain connects TRBV5-1 to TRBJ2-3, with TRBD2 matching over 14 bases. The CDR3 runs to 16 residues. Germline CDR1 SGHRS, CDR2 YFSETQ. CDR3 protein: CASRLGLAGATDTQYF. CDR3 DNA sequence: TGCGCCAGCAGGTTGGGACTAGCGGGAGCAACAGATACGCAGTATTTT.

CDR3 region: CASSAWGEGGNEQYF. Here the CDR3 DNA reads TGTGCCAGCAGCGCGTGGGGGGAGGGCGGCAACGAGCAGTACTTC. The chain couples TRBV7-2 to TRBJ2-7; 7 nucleotides agree with TRBD2. This CDR3 comprises 15 residues. Germline assignment: CDR1 SGHTA and CDR2 FQGNSA. With 5 bases clipped from V and 5 bases from J, the junction kept 12 bases outside the gene matches.

This chain joins TRBV27 and TRBJ2-3; 11 positions match TRBD1. V lost 8 bases and J lost 4; bases outside the gene matches: 17. Germline V gives CDR1 MNHEY, CDR2 SMNVEV (reference sequence). The CDR3 totals 18 residues. The CDR3 coding sequence is TGTGCCAGCCCCGGACAGGGGGCCAAGGGCGGTCAGGCAGATACGCAGTATTTT. Amino acid sequence: CASPGQGAKGGQADTQYF.

Note on this clone: The sample holds other DNA sequences that translate to the same CDR3. The chain joins TRBV5-1 to TRBJ1-2; D is unresolved. The CDR3 is made up of 14 amino acids. Germline V gene data show CDR1 as SGHRS and CDR2 as YFSETQ. V gave up 0 bases and J gave up 1 base, with 7 bases separating them. This chain's CDR3 is CASSLERGNYGYTF. Written as DNA, the CDR3 is TGCGCCAGCAGCTTGGAACGGGGTAACTATGGCTACACCTTC.

As to this clone: The junction departs from germline at one end; a sequencing error may be responsible. The rearrangement uses TRBV7-3 and TRBJ2-2, with D unresolved. The CDR3 sequence is 13 residues long. Germline CDR1 is SGHTA and CDR2 is FQGTGA. CDR3 in amino acids: CASSLTEAGELFF. The CDR3 DNA sequence: TGTGCCAGCAGCCTAACAGAGGCCGGGGAGCTGTTTTTT. The full variable domain, in which reference TRBV7-3 and TRBJ2-2 provide the parts outside the CDR3, is GAGVSQTPSNKVTEKGKYVELRCDPISGHTALYWYRQSLGQGPEFLIYFQGTGAADDSGLPNDRFFAVRPEGSVSTLKIQRTERGDSAVYLCASSLTEAGELFFGEGSRLTVL.

This chain links TRBV5-5 with TRBJ1-1; 8 bases map to TRBD1. Per the germline V gene, CDR1 is SGHKS and CDR2 is YYEKEE (reference sequence). This CDR3 is 14 amino acids long. V lost 0 bases, J lost 5 bases, and 3 bases stayed unmatched. CDR3 sequence reads: CASSLEQGETEAFF. CDR3 sequence (DNA): TGTGCCAGCAGCTTGGAACAGGGGGAGACTGAAGCTTTCTTT.